Sequencing of this T cell receptor beta chain was carried out in a study of blood T cell repertoires in COVID-19. Sequencing used immunoSEQ multiplex PCR; TCRdb keeps in-frame clones, though not all of them. This table has 200,000 to 300,000 clones, roughly 89% appearing once. CDR1 is KGHSH, CDR2 LQKENI, per germline. V lost 2 bases to trimming and J lost 9 bases, with 11 bases between them. This CDR3 has 13 residues. The origin of this receptor is a woman aged 25 to 39 who had recovered from COVID-19. Material: PBMCs or T cells enriched from blood (not recorded which). This chain connects TRBV18 to TRBJ1-5; D is uncertain. In DNA, the CDR3 is TGTGCCAGCTCACCAGGAGAGGAGCGGCCCCAGCATTTT. It yields the protein CASSPGEERPQHF.